Below are 32 T cell receptor beta chains sequenced from a single sample in a study of T cell responses to AZD1222 COVID-19 vaccine. Clones were read by immunoSEQ multiplex PCR, and TCRdb kept only the in-frame ones, dropping some. The table shows 150,000 to 160,000 clones, with about 87% occurring only once. The material was peripheral blood, obtained on day 0 of AZD1222 vaccination. The receptor set was obtained from an adult in good health.

The chain uses TRBV28 and TRBJ1-2, with TRBD1 matching 7 bases. The J segment lost 4 bases and the V segment lost 2 bases, leaving 10 bases of the junction unmatched. CDR1 and CDR2 (germline): MDHEN, SYDVKM. CDR3 size: 16 residues. The CDR3 is CASSLNEGAHTYGYTF. The CDR3 region has the DNA TGTGCCAGCAGTTTAAACGAGGGGGCTCATACCTATGGCTACACCTTC.

V gene TRBV7-9 combines with J gene TRBJ2-7; D is tentatively TRBD1 or TRBD2 (5 bases each). The V end lost 4 bases, the J end lost 3 bases, and 16 bases lay between the germline ends. The CDR3 is made up of 15 amino acids. Germline V gene data show CDR1 as SEHNR and CDR2 as FQNEAQ (reference sequence). As DNA, the CDR3 is TGTGCCAGCAGCTCGACCTCGGGACGGTACTACGAGCAGTACTTC. Translation: CASSSTSGRYYEQYF.

This clone was seen only a few times. The gene calls are TRBV19 and TRBJ2-1, with D possibly TRBD1 on 7 matching bases. The CDR3 runs 14 residues. The V and J ends lost 5 bases and 3 bases respectively, with 11 bases between them. Germline V gene data show CDR1 as LNHDA and CDR2 as SQIVND (reference sequence). The CDR3 DNA reads as TGTGCCAGTAGTCTGCAGGGGGGCTACAATGAGCAGTTCTTC. Its translation is CASSLQGGYNEQFF. Full variable domain (rest looked up from reference TRBV19 and TRBJ2-1): DGGITQSPKYLFRKEGQNVTLSCEQNLNHDAMYWYRQDPGQGLRLIYYSQIVNDFQKGDIAEGYSVSREKKESFPLTVTSAQKNPTAFYLCASSLQGGYNEQFFGPGTRLTVL.

This chain joins TRBV25-1 and TRBJ1-3; D gene unclear. The CDR3 loop spans 13 amino acids. V was cut by 7 bases and J by 3 bases, with 10 bases left in between. Germline CDR1 is MGHDK and CDR2 is SYGVNS. CDR3 in amino acids: CASTEAGGNTIYF. The CDR3 nucleotides read TGTGCCAGCACGGAGGCGGGTGGAAACACCATATATTTT. The full variable domain, with the rest looked up from reference TRBV25-1 and TRBJ1-3, is EADIYQTPRYLVIGTGKKITLECSQTMGHDKMYWYQQDPGMELHLIHYSYGVNSTEKGDLSSESTVSRIRTEHFPLTLESARPSHTSQYLCASTEAGGNTIYFGEGSWLTVV.

The J gene is TRBJ2-3, the V gene TRBV24-1; D possibly corresponds to TRBD2 (5 bases). V was trimmed by 2 bases and J by 2 bases, leaving 10 bases between them. The CDR3 consists of 15 residues. The germline CDR1 and CDR2 sequences are KGHDR and SFDVKD. DNA for the CDR3: TGTGCCACCAGTGATTCTCGGGATGCCACAGATACGCAGTATTTT. Translation: CATSDSRDATDTQYF.

V usage is TRBV2 and J usage is TRBJ1-4, with D uncertain. The V and J ends lost 4 bases and 8 bases respectively, with 14 bases between them. The V gene's germline CDR1 is SNHLY and CDR2 FYNNEI. CDR3 length: 14 amino acids. CDR3 sequence (DNA): TGTGCCAGCAGTGGGAACAGAATAAAGGAAAAACTGTTTTTT. Encoded protein: CASSGNRIKEKLFF.

The chain combines TRBV7-3 with TRBJ2-3; 7 bases match TRBD2. This CDR3 contains 16 residues. In germline, CDR1 is SGHTA, CDR2 FQGTGA. With V trimmed by 1 base and J by 1 base, 5 bases remained unmatched. The CDR3 loop is CASSLMGSGGTDTQYF. DNA of the CDR3: TGTGCCAGCAGCTTAATGGGGAGCGGGGGCACAGATACGCAGTATTTT.

V and J are TRBV6-1 and TRBJ1-5, with 8 bases lining up with TRBD1. The CDR3 has 16 residues. Germline V lookup: CDR1 MNHNS, CDR2 SASEGT. The V gene end was trimmed by 4 bases and the J gene end by 4 bases; junction bases not matched to a gene: 9. The CDR3 DNA reads TGTGCCAGCAGTGCCCGGACAGGGAATTATAATCAGCCCCAGCATTTT. As protein: CASSARTGNYNQPQHF.

The chain employs TRBV7-2 and TRBJ2-7; D call uncertain. V dropped 10 bases and J dropped 1 base, with 8 bases sitting between them. From germline, CDR1 is SGHTA and CDR2 FQGNSA. The CDR3 is 11 residues long. The CDR3 sequence is CATGSSYEQYF. CDR3 in DNA: TGTGCCACCGGTAGTTCCTACGAGCAGTACTTC.

This clone appeared once. An end of the junction differs from the germline gene, which may be a read error. J is TRBJ2-3 and V is TRBV7-9; D tentatively reads TRBD1 or TRBD2 (5 bases each). The CDR3 consists of 13 residues. Germline CDR1 and CDR2: SEHNR and FQNEAQ (reference sequence). CDR3 sequence reads: CASNDEIHTVGDF. The DNA for the CDR3 is TGTGCCAGCAACGACGAAATCCACACCGTGGGGGATTTT.

The chain couples TRBV10-3 to TRBJ2-7; 7 positions agree with TRBD1. The germline V gene has CDR1 ENHRY and CDR2 SYGVKD. CDR3 length equals 13 residues. After removal of 3 bases from V and 5 bases from J, the junction contained 4 bases not matched to a gene. Here the CDR3 DNA reads TGTGCCATCAGTGAAGACAGGGTTAACGAGCAGTACTTC. Encoded protein: CAISEDRVNEQYF.

The chain uses TRBV29-1 and TRBJ2-7, with D unresolved. The CDR3 runs 13 residues. Germline V gives CDR1 SQVTM, CDR2 ANQGSEA. Trimming took 5 bases from V and 7 from J, leaving 18 bases between them. This CDR3 reads CSVRPGPLFEQYF. In nucleotides, the CDR3 is TGCAGCGTTCGTCCCGGACCCCTCTTTGAGCAGTACTTC.

This chain uses TRBV27 with TRBJ1-1; D uncertain. CDR3 length: 13 amino acids. Trimming took off 0 bases at V and 7 bases at J, with 9 bases between the two ends. CDR1 and CDR2 (germline): MNHEY, SMNVEV (reference sequence). The CDR3 region has the DNA TGTGCCAGCAGTTTATCCCCCCACGGTGAAGCTTTCTTT. As protein: CASSLSPHGEAFF.

The rearrangement joins TRBV7-2 to TRBJ2-3; 9 nucleotides align to TRBD2. CDR3 length: 16 amino acids. The V and J ends lost 4 bases and 6 bases, in that order; junction bases with no gene match: 11. CDR1 and CDR2 (germline): SGHTA, FQGNSA. The CDR3, as DNA: TGTGCCAGCAGCTCCCTAGGTGCGGGGGGGACCGATACGCAGTATTTT. Protein product: CASSSLGAGGTDTQYF.

V usage is TRBV19 and J usage is TRBJ2-6; a possible D gene is TRBD1 (5 bases). This CDR3 spans 18 amino acids. The V end was cut by 2 bases, the J end by 1 base, with 15 bases between. From germline, CDR1 is LNHDA and CDR2 SQIVND (reference sequence). The DNA of the CDR3 is TGTGCCAGTAGTATACAGGGTCCCTCCACGTCTGGGGCCAACGTCCTGACTTTC. Protein sequence: CASSIQGPSTSGANVLTF.

The gene calls are TRBV6-6 and TRBJ1-1; D unresolved. The CDR3 runs 14 residues. V lost 6 bases, J lost 4 bases, and 15 bases lay in between. Germline CDR1 is MNHNY and CDR2 is SVGAGI (reference sequence). As DNA, the CDR3 is TGTGCCAGCAGCCGGGCGGAGGCTGGCACTGAAGCTTTCTTT. It codes for CASSRAEAGTEAFF.

This chain connects TRBV10-2 to TRBJ2-1; 8 bases are shared with TRBD1. Losses at the gene ends were 5 bases for V and 1 base for J; bases not matched to a gene: 1. The CDR3 runs 14 residues. CDR1 is WSHSY, CDR2 SAAADI, per germline. The CDR3 region is CASSQGASYNEQFF. CDR3 nucleotides: TGCGCCAGCAGTCAGGGGGCTTCCTACAATGAGCAGTTCTTC.

J is TRBJ2-7 and V is TRBV3-1 (or the pseudogene TRBV3-2), with 13 bases that match TRBD2. Trimming at V came to 4 bases and at J to 6 bases, leaving 3 bases not matched to a gene. The CDR3 loop spans 14 amino acids. Per the germline V gene, CDR1 is LGHDT and CDR2 is YNNKEL (reference sequence). DNA for the CDR3: TGTGCCAGCAGCCCGAGACTAGCGGGGGGCGAGCAGTACTTC. It codes for CASSPRLAGGEQYF.

The chain uses TRBV29-1 and TRBJ2-7, with TRBD1 identical over 8 bases. Trimming cost V 6 bases and J 5 bases; bases outside gene matches: 6. Germline values: CDR1 SQVTM, CDR2 ANQGSEA. CDR3 size: 12 residues. CDR3 residues: CSVYRGKNEQYF. Here the CDR3 DNA reads TGCAGCGTCTACAGGGGGAAGAACGAGCAGTACTTC.

V is TRBV5-1 and J is TRBJ2-3, with 7 positions matching TRBD2. Germline V lookup: CDR1 SGHRS, CDR2 YFSETQ. V shed 0 bases and J 5 bases; nucleotides not matched to a gene: 6. The CDR3 is 15 amino acids. The CDR3 loop is CASSLGTRGGDTQYF. CDR3 in DNA: TGCGCCAGCAGCTTGGGGACTAGAGGAGGAGATACGCAGTATTTT.

A single count supports this clone. V is TRBV6-5 and J is TRBJ2-7, with a possible D match to TRBD1 (6 bases). The CDR3 spans 15 residues. With 6 bases removed from V and 2 bases from J, the gap between germline ends came to 17 bases. Germline assignment: CDR1 MNHEY and CDR2 SVGAGI. CDR3 sequence reads: CASSPGTLITYEQYF. The DNA for the CDR3 is TGTGCCAGCAGCCCCGGGACACTGATAACCTACGAGCAGTACTTC.

The chain couples TRBV7-3 to TRBJ1-2; D is uncertain. This CDR3 contains 13 residues. Per germline, CDR1 SGHTA and CDR2 FQGTGA. The germline V and J ends were trimmed by 5 bases and 8 bases, with 15 bases remaining between them. The CDR3 DNA follows: TGTGCCAGCAGCCCAAGTCGCCTGGGGGGCTACACCTTC. Translation: CASSPSRLGGYTF.

V usage is TRBV5-6 and J usage is TRBJ1-1, with D uncertain. Germline V CDR1 and CDR2: SGHDT, YYEEEE. The CDR3 extends over 13 amino acids. The V end lost 1 base, the J end lost 7 bases, and 11 bases lay between the germline ends. CDR3 in amino acids: CASSLTRVGEAFF. In nucleotides, the CDR3 is TGTGCCAGCAGCTTGACCCGCGTGGGTGAAGCTTTCTTT.

The chain employs TRBV9 and TRBJ2-7; 7 bases agree with TRBD1. With 0 bases clipped from V and 4 bases from J, the junction kept 7 bases outside the gene matches. The CDR3 extends over 15 amino acids. Germline CDR1 SGDLS, CDR2 YYNGEE. The CDR3 loop reads CASSVGQGPGYEQYF. CDR3 DNA sequence: TGTGCCAGCAGCGTAGGACAGGGACCAGGGTACGAGCAGTACTTC. The entire variable domain, with the rest obtained from reference TRBV9 and TRBJ2-7, is as follows: DSGVTQTPKHLITATGQRVTLRCSPRSGDLSVYWYQQSLDQGLQFLIQYYNGEERAKGNILERFSAQQFPDLHSELNLSSLELGDSALYFCASSVGQGPGYEQYFGPGTRLTVT.

The J gene is TRBJ2-2, the V gene TRBV6-5, with no clear D. Germline V gene data show CDR1 as MNHEY and CDR2 as SVGAGI. Between the trimmed V and J ends, which lost 2 bases and 5 bases, there was a span of 6 bases. The CDR3 runs to 13 residues. The CDR3 sequence: CASSYVRTGELFF. The CDR3 DNA is TGTGCCAGCAGTTACGTCAGGACCGGGGAGCTGTTTTTT.

This chain links TRBV9 with TRBJ2-5; 11 bases map to TRBD2. The CDR3 runs 16 residues. Germline assignment: CDR1 SGDLS and CDR2 YYNGEE. V shed 4 bases and J 3 bases; nucleotides not matched to a gene: 8. The CDR3 DNA reads as TGTGCCAGCAGCCCACTACTTAGCGGGGGGGAAGAGACCCAGTACTTC. Its protein product is CASSPLLSGGEETQYF. The whole variable domain, filled in from reference TRBV9 and TRBJ2-5, reads DSGVTQTPKHLITATGQRVTLRCSPRSGDLSVYWYQQSLDQGLQFLIQYYNGEERAKGNILERFSAQQFPDLHSELNLSSLELGDSALYFCASSPLLSGGEETQYFGPGTRLLVL.

The CDR3, as DNA: TGTGCCAGCAGAGGAGGAAACTATGGCTACACCTTC. Translation: CASRGGNYGYTF. The V and J genes are TRBV27 and TRBJ1-2, with D unresolved. The CDR3 is 12 residues long. The germline gives CDR1 MNHEY, CDR2 SMNVEV (reference sequence). The germline V and J ends were trimmed by 6 bases and 2 bases, with 7 bases remaining between them.

The J gene is TRBJ1-5, the V gene TRBV28; no clear D gene. V lost 4 bases, J lost 3 bases, and 10 bases lay in between. The CDR3 has 14 residues. The V gene's germline CDR1 is MDHEN and CDR2 SYDVKM. The CDR3 sequence is CASSYSQSNQPQHF. The CDR3 DNA reads TGTGCCAGCAGTTACAGCCAGTCCAATCAGCCCCAGCATTTT.

V gene TRBV6-1 combines with J gene TRBJ1-5; possibly TRBD1 for D (6 bases). Per the germline V gene, CDR1 is MNHNS and CDR2 is SASEGT. The CDR3 totals 13 residues. Between the trimmed V and J ends, which lost 8 bases and 3 bases, there was a span of 11 bases. The DNA of the CDR3 is TGTGCCAGCTGGTACAGGGACAATCAGCCCCAGCATTTT. Translating it yields CASWYRDNQPQHF.

The chain couples TRBV29-1 to TRBJ2-2, with D hard to call. V was shortened by 4 bases and J by 1 base, with 4 bases between the two germline ends. The germline V gene has CDR1 SQVTM and CDR2 ANQGSEA. The CDR3 has 12 residues. CDR3 bases: TGCAGCGTTGCACGGAACACCGGGGAGCTGTTTTTT. It encodes CSVARNTGELFF.

The V call is TRBV4-3, the J call TRBJ1-6; no definite D call. V was clipped by 0 bases and J by 8 bases, with 23 bases between them. The CDR3 totals 19 residues. Germline V gene data show CDR1 as LGHNA and CDR2 as YSLEER. The CDR3 DNA reads TGCGCCAGCAGCCAAGAGAGAATAGGGAGTTTGGTGTCAGATTCACCCCTCCACTTT. Translating gives CASSQERIGSLVSDSPLHF.

By frequency in the sample, this clone is medium-sized. The V gene is TRBV7-6, the J gene TRBJ1-6, with D tentatively TRBD1 (5 bases). V was shortened by 4 bases and J by 8 bases, with 12 bases between the two germline ends. The germline CDR1 and CDR2 sequences are SGHVS and FNYEAQ. This CDR3 has 14 amino acids. The CDR3 loop is CASSSGPGDSPLHF. For the CDR3, the DNA is TGTGCCAGCAGCTCGGGACCCGGGGATTCACCCCTCCACTTT.